The present T cell receptor beta chain was sequenced within a study of T cell repertoires in cytomegalovirus infection. Looking at the study overall: The public TCR beta signatures pointed to both CMV infection and matching HLA type. Whole-study findings and limits: The cumulative frequency of public TCR beta families distinguished individuals who carried CMV together with the relevant HLA. Within the response measured ex vivo, HLA-C-restricted CMV-specific TCR beta clonotypes were dominant.

The length of the CDR3 is 12 residues. Germline CDR1 reads SQVTM; CDR2 reads ANQGSEA. With 0 bases removed from V and 3 bases from J, the gap between germline ends came to 6 bases. Using its own MiXCR run on the reads, TCRdb lists one record per CDR3 protein. The sample yields around 630,000 distinct CDR3 sequences, 20% to 25% seen once. Concerning this clonotype: Its antigen remains unknown.

This chain connects TRBV29-1 to TRBJ2-7; possible D gene TRBD1, 6 bases. The receptor was isolated from a human donor in good health (CMV status not recorded). Some clones in this sample may be carry-over from other donors' samples. Sequenced material: CD8+ T cells from PBMCs. CDR3 nucleotides: TGCAGCGTTGAAGAACAGGGCTACGAGCAGTACTTC. Amino acids: CSVEEQGYEQYF.